This T cell receptor (beta chain) originates from a study of CD8+ T cells in alopecia areata. The wider study: Donors of skin were C3H/HeJ mice aged about 6-12 months with spontaneous alopecia, and recipients were approximately 6-11-week-old female C3H/HeJ mice. Whole-study findings and limits: Researchers reported that TCR sharing among patients proved less clear than in mice, possibly HLA-linked.

Isolated RNA was reverse transcribed into cDNA used as the sequencing template. Measured with immunoSEQ multiplex PCR; TCRdb has only the in-frame clones, and not every one. Recorded here are over 100,000 clones, none singletons. This clone was detected many times. As yet, its antigen is unknown. Mouse gene names apply. Sequencing was done on a sample of lesional skin. The sequence came from a C3H/HeJ mouse with alopecia areata. The mice in this strain carry MHC haplotype H2-k.

CDR3 sequence reads: CASSVTGGLSSYEQYF. The CDR3 DNA, read in part, is TGTGCCAGCAGTGTGACTGGGGGGTTGAGCTCCTAT. The chain is built from TRBV13-3 and TRBJ2-7; 10 nucleotides line up with TRBD2. The observed sequence ends 4 residues before the CDR3 terminus, with the missing tail filled in from the germline J gene. After removal of 3 bases from V and 0 bases from J, the junction contained 6 bases not matched to a gene. CDR1 is NNHDY and CDR2 is SYVADS in the germline V gene. The CDR3 runs 16 residues.